The clone carrying this T cell receptor (beta chain) was counted many times. Its target is unknown. This CDR3 comprises 14 residues. Germline loops: CDR1 SNHLY, CDR2 FYNNEI. Trimming left V 8 bases short and J 2 bases short, with 13 bases between. Diagnoses rested on clinical symptoms, serum thyroxine and TRAb, thyroid ultrasound and orbital computed tomography. This entry is derived from a study of T cells in Graves' hyperthyroidism and ophthalmopathy. Study outcomes and limitations: Blood also held most thyroid clonotypes expanded beyond 0.001. The model anticipated ophthalmopathy a median about six months pre-onset.

RNA transcripts were the template for amplifying TCR beta CDR3 regions. Initially, a first-round RT-PCR of the TCR CDR3 employed the HTBI primer set. TCRdb passed the multiplex PCR reads through MiXCR, listing each CDR3 protein once. Here the sample spans approximately 510,000 distinct CDR3 sequences, approximately 48% being singletons. The chain links TRBV2 to TRBJ1-5, with D unclear. The sample consisted of peripheral blood or thyroid tissue (not recorded which). The source of this sequence is an adult woman with Graves' disease, either hyperthyroidism or ophthalmopathy (not recorded which). CDR3 protein: CASSKVNRNQPQHF. In DNA, the CDR3 is TGTGCCAGCTCCAAGGTAAATCGCAATCAGCCCCAGCATTTT. The full variable domain, rest sourced from reference TRBV2 and TRBJ1-5, is EPEVTQTPSHQVTQMGQEVILRCVPISNHLYFYWYRQILGQKVEFLVSFYNNEISEKSEIFDDQFSVERPDGSNFTLKIRSTKLEDSAMYFCASSKVNRNQPQHFGDGTRLSIL.